This TCR beta chain was retrieved from a study of cytomegalovirus exposure and HLA in healthy donors. Study-wide results and caveats: Among TCR beta chains, those listed as cytomegalovirus-associated numbered about 160. Reported performance of the classifier showed diagnosis of cytomegalovirus status with high specificity and sensitivity. CMV serostatus stood as the only immune exposure information on hand. Most TCR beta V segments were productive about 90% or about 30% of the time in an earlier analysis.

13 Jbeta primers and 60 Vbeta primers were used for the PCR. TCRdb's table, derived via immunoSEQ multiplex PCR, lists solely in-frame clones and lacks some. The table has tens of thousands of clones, 81% seen once. This clone was observed a handful of times. Its antigen remains unidentified. The germline V gene encodes CDR1 MDHEN and CDR2 SYDVKM. Unmatched junction bases numbered 3, after V lost 0 bases and J lost 1 base. This CDR3 has 16 amino acids. The sequenced sample was PBMCs. The chain uses TRBV28 and TRBJ1-5; 7 nucleotides agree with TRBD1. The receptor was derived from a girl aged 2-10 years in good health and CMV-seropositive. CDR3 DNA sequence: TGTGCCAGCAGTTTATGGTCGGGACAGAGCAATCAGCCCCAGCATTTT. Its protein product is CASSLWSGQSNQPQHF.